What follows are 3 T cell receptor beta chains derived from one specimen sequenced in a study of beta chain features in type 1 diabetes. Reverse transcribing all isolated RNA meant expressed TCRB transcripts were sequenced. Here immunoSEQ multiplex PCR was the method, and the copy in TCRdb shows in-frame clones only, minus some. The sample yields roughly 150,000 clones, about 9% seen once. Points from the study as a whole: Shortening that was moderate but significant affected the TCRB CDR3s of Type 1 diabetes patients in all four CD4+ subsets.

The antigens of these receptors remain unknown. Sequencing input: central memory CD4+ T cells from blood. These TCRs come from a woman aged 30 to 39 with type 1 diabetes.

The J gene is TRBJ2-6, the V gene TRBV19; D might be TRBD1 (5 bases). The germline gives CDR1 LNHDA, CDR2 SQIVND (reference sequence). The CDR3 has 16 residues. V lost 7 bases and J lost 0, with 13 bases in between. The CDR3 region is CASMPRQPSGANVLTF. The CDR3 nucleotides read TGTGCCAGTATGCCCAGACAGCCCTCTGGGGCCAACGTCCTGACTTTC.

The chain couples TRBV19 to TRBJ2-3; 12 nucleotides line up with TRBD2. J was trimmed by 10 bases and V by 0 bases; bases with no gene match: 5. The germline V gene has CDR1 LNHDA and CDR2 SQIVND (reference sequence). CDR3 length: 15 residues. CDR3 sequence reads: CASSIERLAGAAQYF. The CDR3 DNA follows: TGTGCCAGTAGTATAGAGAGACTAGCGGGAGCTGCGCAGTATTTT.

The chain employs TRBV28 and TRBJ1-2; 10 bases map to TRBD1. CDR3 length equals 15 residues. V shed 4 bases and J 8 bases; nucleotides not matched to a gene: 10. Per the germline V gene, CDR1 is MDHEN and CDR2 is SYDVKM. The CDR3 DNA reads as TGTGCCAGCAGTTCACCCTCCGGGACAGGGGCCGGCTACACCTTC. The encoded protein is CASSSPSGTGAGYTF.